The clone carrying this TCR beta chain was seen many times. The sample comes from a study of molecular identifiers for immune sequencing clone quantification. Bulk TCR library preparation followed previously described methods with listed TCR primers. TCRdb analysed the PCR reads with MiXCR anew, one entry per CDR3 protein. Here the sample spans some 91,000 distinct CDR3 sequences, roughly a quarter being singletons. Germline values: CDR1 MNHNS, CDR2 SASEGT. The V and J ends lost 1 base and 7 bases, in that order; junction bases with no gene match: 2. The CDR3 length is 14 residues. The chain employs TRBV6-1 and TRBJ1-4; 8 positions match TRBD1. The sequenced material came from naive CD8+ T cells from blood, with Jurkat cell RNA spiked in. Subset given: FACS-sorted CD8+CD4-CCR7+CD45RA+ naive T cells. The receptor was derived from a human donor in good health. Some libraries in this study had Jurkat cell RNA spiked in. CDR3 amino acids: CASSEDRGSEKLFF. The CDR3 DNA is TGTGCCAGCAGTGAAGACAGGGGGAGTGAAAAACTGTTTTTT.